Detailed here is one T cell receptor (beta chain). The data derive from a study of CDR3 diversity in severe acne. The ends lost 6 bases at V and 5 bases at J; junction bases unmatched: 10. The CDR3 has 15 residues. The V gene's germline CDR1 is SEHNR and CDR2 FQNEAQ (reference sequence). Via MiXCR, TCRdb re-called the PCR reads, giving one row per CDR3 protein. The table has more than 85,000 distinct CDR3 sequences, around 50% seen once. V usage is TRBV7-9 and J usage is TRBJ1-5; 7 nucleotides line up with TRBD1. The sequencing sample was made of blood. The sequence was obtained from a male donor with severe acne vulgaris. CDR3 in DNA: TGTGCCAGCAGGATTAGTGGGACAGTTGATCAGCCCCAGCATTTT. Its translation is CASRISGTVDQPQHF.